This T cell receptor beta chain appears in the sequencing data of a study of T cells after somatic rescue of genetic block. Profiled with immunoSEQ multiplex PCR; TCRdb holds only in-frame clones, not every one. The sample records approximately 110,000 clones, around 90% being singletons. V dropped 0 bases and J dropped 3 bases, with 14 bases sitting between them. The germline V gene encodes CDR1 SQVTM and CDR2 ANQGSEA. The CDR3 spans 15 residues. The sample taken for sequencing was peripheral blood mononuclear cells (PBMCs). The rearrangement joins TRBV29-1 to TRBJ1-2; D gene ambiguous. This clonotype was obtained from a woman under 30. CDR3 bases: TGCAGCGTTGAAGATGTCCGGAACTTCGACTATGGCTACACCTTC. Protein product: CSVEDVRNFDYGYTF. Full variable domain (outside the CDR3, taken from reference TRBV29-1 and TRBJ1-2): SAVISQKPSRDICQRGTSLTIQCQVDSQVTMMFWYRQQPGQSLTLIATANQGSEATYESGFVIDKFPISRPNLTFSTLTVSNMSPEDSSIYLCSVEDVRNFDYGYTFGSGTRLTVV.